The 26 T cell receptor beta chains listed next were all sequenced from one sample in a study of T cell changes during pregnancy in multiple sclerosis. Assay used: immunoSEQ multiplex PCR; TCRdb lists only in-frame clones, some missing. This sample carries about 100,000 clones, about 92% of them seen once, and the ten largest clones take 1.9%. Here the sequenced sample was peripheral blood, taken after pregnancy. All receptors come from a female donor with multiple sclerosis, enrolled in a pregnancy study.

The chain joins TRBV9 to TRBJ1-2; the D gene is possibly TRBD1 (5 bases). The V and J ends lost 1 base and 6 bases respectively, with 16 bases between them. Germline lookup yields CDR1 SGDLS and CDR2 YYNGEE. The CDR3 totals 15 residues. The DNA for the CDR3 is TGTGCCAGCAGCGTAAGCTCAGGGTTGATGGATGGCTACACCTTC. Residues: CASSVSSGLMDGYTF.

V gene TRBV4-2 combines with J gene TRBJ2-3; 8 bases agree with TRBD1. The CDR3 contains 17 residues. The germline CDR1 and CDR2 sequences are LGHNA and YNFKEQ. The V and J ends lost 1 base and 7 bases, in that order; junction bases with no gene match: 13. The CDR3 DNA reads TGTGCCAGCAGCCAAGCTTCCGCCAGGACAGGGCAAAATACGCAGTATTTT. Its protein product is CASSQASARTGQNTQYF.

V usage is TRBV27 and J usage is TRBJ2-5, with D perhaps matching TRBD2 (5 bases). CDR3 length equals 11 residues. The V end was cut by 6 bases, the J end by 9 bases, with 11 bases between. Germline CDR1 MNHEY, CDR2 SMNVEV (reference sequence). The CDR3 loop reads CASREDGAQYF. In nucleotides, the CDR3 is TGTGCCAGCAGGGAGGATGGGGCCCAGTACTTC.

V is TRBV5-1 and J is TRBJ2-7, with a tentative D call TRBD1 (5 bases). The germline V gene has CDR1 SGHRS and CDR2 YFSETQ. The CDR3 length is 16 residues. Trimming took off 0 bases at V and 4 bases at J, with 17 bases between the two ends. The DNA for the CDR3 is TGCGCCAGCAGCTTGGGGGGCGGAATTCAAGGGTACGAGCAGTACTTC. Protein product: CASSLGGGIQGYEQYF.

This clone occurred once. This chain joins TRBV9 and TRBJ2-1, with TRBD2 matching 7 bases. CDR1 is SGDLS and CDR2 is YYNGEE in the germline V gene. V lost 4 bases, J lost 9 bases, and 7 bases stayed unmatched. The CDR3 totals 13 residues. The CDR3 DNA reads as TGTGCCAGCAGCAAAGGGACTAACAGTGAGCAGTTCTTC. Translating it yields CASSKGTNSEQFF.

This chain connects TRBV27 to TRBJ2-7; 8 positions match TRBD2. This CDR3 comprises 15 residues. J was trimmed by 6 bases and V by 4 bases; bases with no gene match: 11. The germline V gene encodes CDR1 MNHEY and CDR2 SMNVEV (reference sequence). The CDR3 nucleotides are TGTGCCAGCAGTTATCAGTGGACTAGCAAGGTCGAGCAGTACTTC. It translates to CASSYQWTSKVEQYF.

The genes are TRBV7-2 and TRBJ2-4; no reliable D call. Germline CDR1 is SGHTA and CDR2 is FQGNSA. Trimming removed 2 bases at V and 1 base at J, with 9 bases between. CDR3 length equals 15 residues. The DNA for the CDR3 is TGTGCCAGCAGCTTAACTCGATTTGCCAAAAACATTCAGTACTTC. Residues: CASSLTRFAKNIQYF. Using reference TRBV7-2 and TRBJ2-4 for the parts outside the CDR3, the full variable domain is GAGVSQSPSNKVTEKGKDVELRCDPISGHTALYWYRQSLGQGLEFLIYFQGNSAPDKSGLPSDRFSAERTGGSVSTLTIQRTQQEDSAVYLCASSLTRFAKNIQYFGAGTRLSVL.

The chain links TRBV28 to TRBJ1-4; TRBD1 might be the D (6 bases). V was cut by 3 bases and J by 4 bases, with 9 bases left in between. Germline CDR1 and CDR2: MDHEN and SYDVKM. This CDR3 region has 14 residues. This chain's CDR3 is CASSFLQGNEKLFF. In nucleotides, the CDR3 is TGTGCCAGCAGTTTTCTACAGGGTAATGAAAAACTGTTTTTT.

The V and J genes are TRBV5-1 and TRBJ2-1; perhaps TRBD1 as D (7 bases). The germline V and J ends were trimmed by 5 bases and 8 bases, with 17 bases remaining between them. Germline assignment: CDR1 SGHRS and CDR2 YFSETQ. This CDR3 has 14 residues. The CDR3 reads CASSNGQGGDEQFF. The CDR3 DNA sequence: TGCGCCAGCAGTAATGGGCAGGGGGGTGATGAGCAGTTCTTC.

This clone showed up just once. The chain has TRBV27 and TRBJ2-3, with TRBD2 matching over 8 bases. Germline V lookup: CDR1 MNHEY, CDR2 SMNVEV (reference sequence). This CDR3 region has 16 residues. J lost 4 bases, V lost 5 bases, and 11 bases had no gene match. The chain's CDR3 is CASSPLSGVGADTQYF. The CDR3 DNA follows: TGTGCCAGCAGTCCCCTTAGCGGGGTGGGGGCAGATACGCAGTATTTT.

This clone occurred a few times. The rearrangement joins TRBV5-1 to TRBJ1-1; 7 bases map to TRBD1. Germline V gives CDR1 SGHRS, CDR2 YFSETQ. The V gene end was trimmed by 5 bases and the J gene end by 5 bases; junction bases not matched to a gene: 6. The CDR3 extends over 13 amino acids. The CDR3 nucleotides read TGCGCCAGCAGAGGACAGGACGCGACTGAAGCTTTCTTT. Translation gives CASRGQDATEAFF.

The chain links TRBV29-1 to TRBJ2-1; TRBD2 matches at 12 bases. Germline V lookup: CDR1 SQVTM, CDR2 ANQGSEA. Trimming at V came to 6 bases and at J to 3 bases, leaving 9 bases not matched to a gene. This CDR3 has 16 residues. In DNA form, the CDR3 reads TGCAGCGTGGTCAGACTAGCGGGGGCGAACTACAATGAGCAGTTCTTC. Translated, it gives CSVVRLAGANYNEQFF.

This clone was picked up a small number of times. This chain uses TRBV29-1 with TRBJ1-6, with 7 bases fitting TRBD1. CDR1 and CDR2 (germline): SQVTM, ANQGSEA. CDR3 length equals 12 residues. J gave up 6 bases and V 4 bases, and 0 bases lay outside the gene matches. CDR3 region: CSVGTGNSPLHF. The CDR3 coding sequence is TGCAGCGTTGGGACAGGTAATTCACCCCTCCACTTT.

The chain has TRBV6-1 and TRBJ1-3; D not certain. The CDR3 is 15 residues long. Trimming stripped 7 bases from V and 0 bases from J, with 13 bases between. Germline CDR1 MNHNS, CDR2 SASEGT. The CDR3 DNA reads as TGTGCCAGCACGGAGGATGAAGGCTCTGGAAACACCATATATTTT. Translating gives CASTEDEGSGNTIYF.

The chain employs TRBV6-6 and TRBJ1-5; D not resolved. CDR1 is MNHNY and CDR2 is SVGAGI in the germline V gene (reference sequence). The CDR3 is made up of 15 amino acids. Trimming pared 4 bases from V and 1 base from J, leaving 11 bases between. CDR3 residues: CASSSRTGSNQPQHF. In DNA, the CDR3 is TGTGCCAGCAGTTCGCGGACTGGAAGCAATCAGCCCCAGCATTTT.

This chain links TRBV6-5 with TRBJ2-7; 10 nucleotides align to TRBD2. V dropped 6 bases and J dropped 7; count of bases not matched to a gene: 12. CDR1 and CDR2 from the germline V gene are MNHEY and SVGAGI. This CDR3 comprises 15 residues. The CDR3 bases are TGTGCCAGCAGGACGGAAGCGGGGGGGCCCGGAGAGCAGTACTTC. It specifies CASRTEAGGPGEQYF.

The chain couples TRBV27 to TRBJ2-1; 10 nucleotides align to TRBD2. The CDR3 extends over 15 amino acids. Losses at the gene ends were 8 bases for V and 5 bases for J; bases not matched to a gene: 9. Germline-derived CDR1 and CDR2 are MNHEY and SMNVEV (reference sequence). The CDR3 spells CASEPLAGENNEQFF. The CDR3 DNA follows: TGTGCCAGCGAACCGCTAGCGGGGGAGAACAATGAGCAGTTCTTC.

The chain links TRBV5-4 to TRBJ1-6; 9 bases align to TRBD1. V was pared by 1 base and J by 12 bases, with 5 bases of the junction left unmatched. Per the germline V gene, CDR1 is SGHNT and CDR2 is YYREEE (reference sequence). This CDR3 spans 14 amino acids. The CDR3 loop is CASSLSGTGKPLHF. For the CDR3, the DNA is TGTGCCAGCAGCTTGAGTGGGACAGGGAAACCCCTCCACTTT. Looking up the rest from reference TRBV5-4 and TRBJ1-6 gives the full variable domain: ETGVTQSPTHLIKTRGQQVTLRCSSQSGHNTVSWYQQALGQGPQFIFQYYREEENGRGNFPPRFSGLQFPNYSSELNVNALELDDSALYLCASSLSGTGKPLHFGNGTRLTVT.

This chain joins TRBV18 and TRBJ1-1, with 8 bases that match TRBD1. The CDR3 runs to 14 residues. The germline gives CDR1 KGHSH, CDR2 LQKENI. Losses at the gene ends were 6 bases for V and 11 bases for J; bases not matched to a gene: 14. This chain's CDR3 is CASSHRGMEGDAFF. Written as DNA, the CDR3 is TGTGCCAGCTCGCACAGGGGGATGGAGGGTGACGCTTTCTTT.

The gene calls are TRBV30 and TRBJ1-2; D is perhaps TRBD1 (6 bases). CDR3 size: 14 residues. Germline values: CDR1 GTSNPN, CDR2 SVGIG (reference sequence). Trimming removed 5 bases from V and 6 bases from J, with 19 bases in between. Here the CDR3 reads CAWFKTGPIDGYTF. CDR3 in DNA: TGTGCCTGGTTTAAGACAGGCCCTATCGATGGCTACACCTTC.

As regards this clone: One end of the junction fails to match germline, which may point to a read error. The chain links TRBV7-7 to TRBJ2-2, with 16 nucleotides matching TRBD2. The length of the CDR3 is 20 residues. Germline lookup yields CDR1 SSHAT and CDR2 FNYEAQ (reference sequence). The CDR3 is CASSLGGLAGGPRPPGELFF. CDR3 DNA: TGTGCTAGCAGCTTAGGGGGACTAGCGGGAGGGCCGCGTCCTCCCGGGGAGCTGTTTTTT.

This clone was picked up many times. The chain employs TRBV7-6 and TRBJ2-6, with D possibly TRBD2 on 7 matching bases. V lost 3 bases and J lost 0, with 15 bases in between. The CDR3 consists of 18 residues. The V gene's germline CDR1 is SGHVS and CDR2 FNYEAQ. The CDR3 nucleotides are TGTGCCAGCAGCTTGATGGGGGGGCCGAACTCTGGGGCCAACGTCCTGACTTTC. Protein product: CASSLMGGPNSGANVLTF.

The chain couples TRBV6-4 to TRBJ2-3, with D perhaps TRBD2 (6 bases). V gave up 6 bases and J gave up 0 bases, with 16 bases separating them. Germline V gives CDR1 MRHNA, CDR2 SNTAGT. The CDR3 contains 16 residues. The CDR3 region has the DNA TGTGCCAGCAGCGCCTGGGGACTTTCTAGCACAGATACGCAGTATTTT. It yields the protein CASSAWGLSSTDTQYF.

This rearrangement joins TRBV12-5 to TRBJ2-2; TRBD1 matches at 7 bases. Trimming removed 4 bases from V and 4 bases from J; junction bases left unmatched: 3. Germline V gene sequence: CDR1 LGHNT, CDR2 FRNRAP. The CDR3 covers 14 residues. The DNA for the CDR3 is TGTGCTAGTGGTTCGTACAGGGGCACCGGGGAGCTGTTTTTT. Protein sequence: CASGSYRGTGELFF. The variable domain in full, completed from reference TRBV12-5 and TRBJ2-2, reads DARVTQTPRHKVTEMGQEVTMRCQPILGHNTVFWYRQTMMQGLELLAYFRNRAPLDDSGMPKDRFSAEMPDATLATLKIQPSEPRDSAVYFCASGSYRGTGELFFGEGSRLTVL.

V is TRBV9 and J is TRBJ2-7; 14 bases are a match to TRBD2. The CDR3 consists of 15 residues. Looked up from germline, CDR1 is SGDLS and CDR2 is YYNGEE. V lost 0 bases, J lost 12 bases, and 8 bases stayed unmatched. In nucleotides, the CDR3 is TGTGCCAGCAGCGTAGCCGGGACTAGCGGGAGAGGACTGTACTTC. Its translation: CASSVAGTSGRGLYF.

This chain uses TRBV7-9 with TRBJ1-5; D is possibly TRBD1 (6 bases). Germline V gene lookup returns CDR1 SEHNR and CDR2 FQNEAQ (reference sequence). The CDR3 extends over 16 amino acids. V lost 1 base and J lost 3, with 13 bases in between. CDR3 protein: CASSLGLGADNQPQHF. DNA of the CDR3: TGTGCCAGCAGCTTAGGGCTGGGGGCAGACAATCAGCCCCAGCATTTT.